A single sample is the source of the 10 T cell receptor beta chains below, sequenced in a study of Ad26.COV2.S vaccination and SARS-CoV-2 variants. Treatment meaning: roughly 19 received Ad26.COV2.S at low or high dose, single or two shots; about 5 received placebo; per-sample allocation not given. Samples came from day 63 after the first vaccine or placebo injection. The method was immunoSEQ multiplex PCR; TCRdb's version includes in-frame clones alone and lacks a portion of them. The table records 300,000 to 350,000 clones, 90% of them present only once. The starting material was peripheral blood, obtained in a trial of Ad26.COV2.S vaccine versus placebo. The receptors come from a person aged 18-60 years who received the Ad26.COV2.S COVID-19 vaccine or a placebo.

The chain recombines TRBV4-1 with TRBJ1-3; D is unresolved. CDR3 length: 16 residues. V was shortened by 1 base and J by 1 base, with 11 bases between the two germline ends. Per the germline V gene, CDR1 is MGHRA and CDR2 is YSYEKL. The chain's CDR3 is CASSQGGRGSGNTIYF. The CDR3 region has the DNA TGCGCCAGCAGCCAAGGAGGACGGGGATCTGGAAACACCATATATTTT.

The CDR3 nucleotides read TGCGCCAGCAGCTTTAGTAGCGGCCTCACCGGGGAGCTGTTTTTT. It translates to CASSFSSGLTGELFF. V and J are TRBV5-1 and TRBJ2-2; a possible D gene is TRBD2 (6 bases). The CDR3 contains 15 residues. Trimming took off 2 bases at V and 4 bases at J, with 12 bases between the two ends. Looked up from germline, CDR1 is SGHRS and CDR2 is YFSETQ.

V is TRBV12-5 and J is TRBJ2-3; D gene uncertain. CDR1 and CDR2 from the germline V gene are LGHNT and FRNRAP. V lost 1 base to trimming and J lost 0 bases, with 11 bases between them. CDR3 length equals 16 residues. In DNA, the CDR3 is TGTGCTAGTGGTTTGGGGGCTATACCTAGCACAGATACGCAGTATTTT. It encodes CASGLGAIPSTDTQYF.

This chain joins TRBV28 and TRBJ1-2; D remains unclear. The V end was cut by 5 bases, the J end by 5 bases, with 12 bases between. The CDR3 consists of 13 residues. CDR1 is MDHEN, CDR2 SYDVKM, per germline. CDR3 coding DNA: TGTGCCAGCAGTCCAGTTTACGCGTATGGCTACACCTTC. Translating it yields CASSPVYAYGYTF.

The CDR3 sequence: CASRTGEWYGYTF. The CDR3 bases are TGTGCCAGCAGGACAGGGGAGTGGTATGGCTACACCTTC. This chain uses TRBV2 with TRBJ1-2, with 8 bases identical to TRBD1. Germline loops: CDR1 SNHLY, CDR2 FYNNEI. This CDR3 is built from 13 residues. V lost 6 bases and J lost 5; bases outside the gene matches: 5.

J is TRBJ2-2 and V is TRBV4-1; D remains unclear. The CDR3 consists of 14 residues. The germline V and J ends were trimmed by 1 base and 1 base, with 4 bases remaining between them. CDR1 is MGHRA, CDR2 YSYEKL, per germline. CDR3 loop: CASSQVGNTGELFF. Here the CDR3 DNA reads TGCGCCAGCAGCCAAGTAGGGAACACCGGGGAGCTGTTTTTT.

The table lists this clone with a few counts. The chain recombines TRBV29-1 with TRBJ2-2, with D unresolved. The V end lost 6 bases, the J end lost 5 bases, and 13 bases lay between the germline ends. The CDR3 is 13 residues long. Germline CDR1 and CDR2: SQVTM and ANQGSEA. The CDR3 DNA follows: TGCAGCGTCGTATCTCGTTGGACCGGGGAGCTGTTTTTT. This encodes CSVVSRWTGELFF.

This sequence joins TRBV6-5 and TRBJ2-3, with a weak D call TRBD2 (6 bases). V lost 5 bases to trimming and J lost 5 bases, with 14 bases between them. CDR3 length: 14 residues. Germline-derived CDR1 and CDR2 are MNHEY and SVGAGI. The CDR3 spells CASSQTRSGDTQYF. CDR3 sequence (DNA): TGTGCCAGCAGTCAGACTAGATCCGGAGATACGCAGTATTTT.

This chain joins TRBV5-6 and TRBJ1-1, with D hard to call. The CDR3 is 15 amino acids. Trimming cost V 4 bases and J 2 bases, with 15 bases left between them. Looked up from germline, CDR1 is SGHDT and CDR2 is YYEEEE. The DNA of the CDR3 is TGTGCCAGCAGCCGCACCAATACCCTCAACACTGAAGCTTTCTTT. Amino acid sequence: CASSRTNTLNTEAFF.

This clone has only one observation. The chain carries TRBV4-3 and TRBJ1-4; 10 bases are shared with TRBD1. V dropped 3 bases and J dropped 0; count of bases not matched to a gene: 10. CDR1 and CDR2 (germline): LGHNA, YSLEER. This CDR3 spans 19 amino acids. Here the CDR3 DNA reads TGCGCCAGCAGCCAGCGGCCGGGACAGGGGATTGCAACTAATGAAAAACTGTTTTTT. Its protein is CASSQRPGQGIATNEKLFF.